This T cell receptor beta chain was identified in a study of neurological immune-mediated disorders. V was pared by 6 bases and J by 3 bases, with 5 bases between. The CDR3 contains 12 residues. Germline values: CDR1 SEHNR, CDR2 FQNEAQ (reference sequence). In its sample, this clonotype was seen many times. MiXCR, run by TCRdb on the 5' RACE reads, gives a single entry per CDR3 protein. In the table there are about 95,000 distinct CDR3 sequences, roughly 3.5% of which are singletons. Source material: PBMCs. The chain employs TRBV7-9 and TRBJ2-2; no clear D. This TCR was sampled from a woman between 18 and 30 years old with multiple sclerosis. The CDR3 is CASSPYTGELFF. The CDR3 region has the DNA TGTGCCAGCAGTCCCTACACCGGGGAGCTGTTTTTT.